These 12 T cell receptor beta chains originate from one sample sequenced in a study of regulatory dendritic cells for organ transplantation. The table came from immunoSEQ multiplex PCR; TCRdb's copy has only in-frame clones and leaves some out. This table holds almost 30,000 clones, 60% to 80% found once. What was sequenced was memory CD4+ T cells from blood. Subset given: CD45RO+ memory T cells. These receptors came from a human donor in good health.

This chain connects TRBV14 to TRBJ2-7; a weak D match, TRBD1 (7 bases). This CDR3 contains 14 residues. Trimming removed 3 bases at V and 6 bases at J, with 15 bases between. Germline values: CDR1 SGHDN, CDR2 FVKESK. The CDR3 spells CASSHGGRGAEQYF. The CDR3 nucleotides read TGTGCCAGCAGCCACGGGGGCAGGGGGGCCGAGCAGTACTTC. The full variable domain, rest sourced from reference TRBV14 and TRBJ2-7, is EAGVTQFPSHSVIEKGQTVTLRCDPISGHDNLYWYRRVMGKEIKFLLHFVKESKQDESGMPNNRFLAERTGGTYSTLKVQPAELEDSGVYFCASSHGGRGAEQYFGPGTRLTVT.

The rearrangement links TRBV30 to TRBJ2-1; 8 nucleotides align to TRBD2. Trimming removed 8 bases from V and 4 bases from J; junction bases left unmatched: 10. CDR3 size: 14 residues. CDR1 and CDR2 (germline): GTSNPN, SVGIG (reference sequence). CDR3 coding DNA: TGTGCCCTAAGAACTAGCGGAGATTACAATGAGCAGTTCTTC. The encoded protein is CALRTSGDYNEQFF. Variable domain in full (rest from reference TRBV30 and TRBJ2-1): SQTIHQWPATLVQPVGSPLSLECTVEGTSNPNLYWYRQAAGRGLQLLFYSVGIGQISSEVPQNLSASRPQDRQFILSSKKLLLSDSGFYLCALRTSGDYNEQFFGPGTRLTVL.

The V and J genes are TRBV4-2 and TRBJ1-5, with TRBD1 as a possible D gene (5 bases). Trimming shortened V by 0 bases and J by 4 bases, and 7 bases separated the two germline ends. CDR1 is LGHNA and CDR2 is YNFKEQ in the germline V gene. This CDR3 spans 14 amino acids. CDR3 nucleotides: TGTGCCAGCAGCCAAGAGGGACCGAATCAGCCCCAGCATTTT. Its translation is CASSQEGPNQPQHF.

J is TRBJ2-6 and V is TRBV28; D remains unclear. V was shortened by 5 bases and J by 0 bases, with 8 bases between the two germline ends. From germline, CDR1 is MDHEN and CDR2 SYDVKM. This CDR3 is 15 amino acids long. The CDR3 DNA reads TGTGCCAGCAGTCCTGATTCCTCTGGGGCCAACGTCCTGACTTTC. The encoded protein is CASSPDSSGANVLTF.

This sequence joins TRBV5-8 and TRBJ2-5; D is perhaps TRBD1 (5 bases). Germline loops: CDR1 SGHTS, CDR2 YDEGEE. The CDR3 has 15 amino acids. Trimming removed 1 base at V and 5 bases at J, with 15 bases between. This CDR3 reads CASSLSSRAGETQYF. CDR3 bases: TGTGCCAGCAGCTTGTCAAGCAGGGCCGGTGAGACCCAGTACTTC.

The chain uses TRBV19 and TRBJ2-7; D gene unclear. The CDR3 is made up of 11 amino acids. With 3 bases removed from V and 9 bases from J, the gap between germline ends came to 9 bases. CDR1 is LNHDA and CDR2 is SQIVND in the germline V gene (reference sequence). CDR3 residues: CASSMGSGQYF. The CDR3 DNA reads as TGTGCCAGTAGTATGGGGTCTGGGCAGTACTTC.

This clone is a singleton in its sample. This chain uses TRBV2 with TRBJ2-1, with 8 bases that match TRBD2. With V trimmed by 8 bases and J by 5 bases, 5 bases remained unmatched. Per germline, CDR1 SNHLY and CDR2 FYNNEI. This CDR3 is built from 13 residues. The CDR3 loop is CASERERNNEQFF. CDR3 DNA sequence: TGTGCCAGCGAGCGGGAGAGAAACAATGAGCAGTTCTTC. The full variable domain, in which reference TRBV2 and TRBJ2-1 provide the parts outside the CDR3, is EPEVTQTPSHQVTQMGQEVILRCVPISNHLYFYWYRQILGQKVEFLVSFYNNEISEKSEIFDDQFSVERPDGSNFTLKIRSTKLEDSAMYFCASERERNNEQFFGPGTRLTVL.

This sequence joins TRBV10-3 and TRBJ2-1; the match to TRBD2 covers 13 bases. V dropped 5 bases and J dropped 9; count of bases not matched to a gene: 4. The length of the CDR3 is 14 residues. Germline CDR1 reads ENHRY; CDR2 reads SYGVKD. The CDR3, as DNA: TGTGCCATCAGTACTAGCGGGGGGGCCATTGAGCAGTTCTTC. It translates to CAISTSGGAIEQFF.

A few counts support this clone. CDR3 DNA sequence: TGTGCCAGCAGCCGAAGGACTAGCGGGCAAGAGACCCAGTACTTC. Protein sequence: CASSRRTSGQETQYF. The chain carries TRBV11-2 and TRBJ2-5; 11 bases map to TRBD2. Germline V gene data show CDR1 as SGHAT and CDR2 as FQNNGV. Germline trimming cut 5 bases from V and 2 bases from J; bases unmatched to any gene: 4. The CDR3 loop spans 15 amino acids.

CDR3 DNA: TGTGCCAGCAGTCCCGCTAATCAAGGGGAGTACTTC. The encoded protein is CASSPANQGEYF. The gene calls are TRBV2 and TRBJ2-7; D might be TRBD1 (5 bases). Trimming stripped 5 bases from V and 11 bases from J, with 16 bases between. The V gene's germline CDR1 is SNHLY and CDR2 FYNNEI. The CDR3 is made up of 12 amino acids.

The genes are TRBV5-4 and TRBJ2-5; maybe TRBD2 (5 bases). The CDR3 extends over 15 amino acids. In germline, CDR1 is SGHNT, CDR2 YYREEE (reference sequence). With 4 bases removed from V and 4 bases from J, the gap between germline ends came to 17 bases. CDR3 nucleotides: TGTGCCAGCAGCCCCTCGGGGAATCGGCGAGAGACCCAGTACTTC. This translates into CASSPSGNRRETQYF.

The V call is TRBV7-9, the J call TRBJ1-1; D is ambiguous. V lost 0 bases and J 9 bases, leaving 14 bases between the germline ends. The CDR3 runs 14 residues. Germline CDR1 reads SEHNR; CDR2 reads FQNEAQ (reference sequence). Here the CDR3 DNA reads TGTGCCAGCAGCTTAGCCCTAGTAACAGCAAAAGCTTTCTTT. Encoded protein: CASSLALVTAKAFF.